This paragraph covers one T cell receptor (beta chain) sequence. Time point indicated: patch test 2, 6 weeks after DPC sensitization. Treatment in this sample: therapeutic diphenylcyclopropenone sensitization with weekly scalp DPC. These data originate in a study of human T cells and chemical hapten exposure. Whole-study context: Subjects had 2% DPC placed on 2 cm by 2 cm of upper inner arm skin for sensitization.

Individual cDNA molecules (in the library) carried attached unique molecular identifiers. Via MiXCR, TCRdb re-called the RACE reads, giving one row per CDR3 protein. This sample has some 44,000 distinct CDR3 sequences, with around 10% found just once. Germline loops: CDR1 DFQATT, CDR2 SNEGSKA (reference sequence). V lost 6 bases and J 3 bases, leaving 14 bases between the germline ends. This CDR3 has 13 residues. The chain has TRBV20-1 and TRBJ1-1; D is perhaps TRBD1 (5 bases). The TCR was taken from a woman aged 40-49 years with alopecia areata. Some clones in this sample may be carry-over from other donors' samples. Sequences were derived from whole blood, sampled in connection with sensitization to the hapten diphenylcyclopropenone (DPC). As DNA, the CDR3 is TGCAGTGCCCAAGGGACTTCGGACACTGAAGCTTTCTTT. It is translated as CSAQGTSDTEAFF.